This T cell receptor (beta chain) originates from a study of T-cell reconstitution after alpha-beta-depleted transplantation in children. V lost 7 bases and J lost 4, with 13 bases in between. This CDR3 spans 13 amino acids. The germline gives CDR1 MDHEN, CDR2 SYDVKM. TCRbeta library preparation incorporated unique molecular identifiers. TCRdb called the PCR reads again in MiXCR, with one record for every CDR3 protein. The table shows hundreds of thousands of distinct CDR3 sequences, with around 16% occurring only once. The sample here was PBMCs from the stem cell graft donor, taken from the stem cell graft. The gene calls are TRBV28 and TRBJ1-2, with D perhaps TRBD1 (6 bases). The sequence was collected from a human donor who donated a stem cell graft to a child with acute myeloid leukemia. CDR3 DNA: TGTGCCAGCACCGACCGGGGGGCCTATGGCTACACCTTC. Residues: CASTDRGAYGYTF.